The 5 T cell receptor beta chains presented below share a single source sample, sequenced in a study of blood T cell repertoires in COVID-19. Profiled with immunoSEQ multiplex PCR; TCRdb holds only in-frame clones, not every one. The sample holds 130,000 to 150,000 clones, about 89% seen once. The sequenced material came from PBMCs or T cells enriched from blood (not recorded which). The origin of the receptors is a man between 60 and 75 years old who had recovered from COVID-19.

The J gene is TRBJ2-7, the V gene TRBV5-5; no clear D. With 1 base removed from V and 6 bases from J, the gap between germline ends came to 14 bases. CDR3 length: 14 residues. Germline V CDR1 and CDR2: SGHKS, YYEKEE (reference sequence). CDR3 in DNA: TGTGCCAGCAGCTTGTCCTGGGCTGTCCGCGAGCAGTACTTC. As protein: CASSLSWAVREQYF.

V and J are TRBV11-3 and TRBJ2-1, with 12 bases identical to TRBD2. This CDR3 comprises 16 residues. Trimming removed 8 bases from V and 9 bases from J; junction bases left unmatched: 14. The germline V gene encodes CDR1 SGHNT and CDR2 YENEEA. The CDR3 coding sequence is TGTGCCAGCGGTGCGGGACTAGCGGGTGGGGGCGGTGAGCAGTTCTTC. The encoded protein is CASGAGLAGGGGEQFF. Variable domain in full (rest from reference TRBV11-3 and TRBJ2-1): EAGVVQSPRYKIIEKKQPVAFWCNPISGHNTLYWYLQNLGQGPELLIRYENEEAVDDSQLPKDRFSAERLKGVDSTLKIQPAELGDSAVYLCASGAGLAGGGGEQFFGPGTRLTVL.

The rearrangement links TRBV19 to TRBJ1-4; D ambiguous. The V end lost 5 bases, the J end lost 0 bases, and 10 bases lay between the germline ends. The CDR3 runs 15 residues. Looked up from germline, CDR1 is LNHDA and CDR2 is SQIVND (reference sequence). The CDR3 protein is CASSAVIATNEKLFF. The CDR3 bases are TGTGCCAGTAGTGCCGTCATAGCAACTAATGAAAAACTGTTTTTT.

The genes are TRBV9 and TRBJ2-5; TRBD2 matches 12 bases. The V gene's germline CDR1 is SGDLS and CDR2 YYNGEE. This CDR3 spans 17 amino acids. J gave up 5 bases and V 3 bases, and 11 bases lay outside the gene matches. The CDR3 region is CASSETSGRRGKETQYF. The CDR3 DNA reads TGTGCCAGCAGCGAGACTAGCGGGAGAAGGGGAAAGGAGACCCAGTACTTC.

The chain uses TRBV5-1 and TRBJ2-2; 7 nucleotides line up with TRBD2. CDR1 and CDR2 from the germline V gene are SGHRS and YFSETQ. After removal of 3 bases from V and 6 bases from J, the junction contained 5 bases not matched to a gene. The CDR3 is made up of 14 amino acids. CDR3 loop: CASSYGTTSGELFF. In nucleotides, the CDR3 is TGCGCCAGCAGCTACGGGACTACGTCCGGGGAGCTGTTTTTT.